This TCR beta chain emerged from a study of blood T cell repertoires in COVID-19. Methods used by the authors: Counts of nucleated cells, estimated from reference gene primer amplification, were obtained. The assay was immunoSEQ multiplex PCR, and TCRdb's table has in-frame clones only and misses some. V and J calls and clone size are given by that table; D and trimming were obtained from the DNA. The data contain fewer than 400,000 clones, about nine tenths of them singletons. In terms of age and location, participants ranged from roughly 18 to 90 years and lived in about two dozen US areas. Participants were placed into cohorts based on the clinical history they reported. Cohort 3 donors counted as recovered after two negative PCRs, clearance, or resolved symptoms. Trimming left V 1 base short and J 2 bases short, with 14 bases between. Germline V gene data show CDR1 as SGHVS and CDR2 as FNYEAQ. The CDR3 runs to 16 residues.

The chain has TRBV7-6 and TRBJ2-5; tentatively, D is TRBD2 (6 bases). Sequences were obtained from PBMCs or T cells enriched from blood (not recorded which). This receptor was identified in a man aged 30 to 45 who had recovered from COVID-19. The CDR3: CASSLVGGFWQETQYF. The CDR3 nucleotides are TGTGCCAGCAGCTTAGTTGGGGGGTTTTGGCAAGAGACCCAGTACTTC.